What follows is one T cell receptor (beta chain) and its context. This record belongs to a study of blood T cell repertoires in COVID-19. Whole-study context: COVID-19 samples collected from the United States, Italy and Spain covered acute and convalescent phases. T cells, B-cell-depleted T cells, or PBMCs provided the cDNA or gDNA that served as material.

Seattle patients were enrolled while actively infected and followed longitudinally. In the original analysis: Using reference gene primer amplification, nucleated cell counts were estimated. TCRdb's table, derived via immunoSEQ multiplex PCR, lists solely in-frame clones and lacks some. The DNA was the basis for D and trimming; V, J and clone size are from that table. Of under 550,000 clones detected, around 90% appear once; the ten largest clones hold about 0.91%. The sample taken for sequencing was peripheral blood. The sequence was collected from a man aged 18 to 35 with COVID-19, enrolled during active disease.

The CDR3 spells CASSLTWDTVNSPLHF. CDR3 DNA: TGTGCCAGCAGCTTAACATGGGACACGGTGAATTCACCCCTCCACTTT. This sequence joins TRBV7-3 and TRBJ1-6; D is possibly TRBD1 (6 bases). The V gene lost 0 bases and the J gene lost 7 bases, with 13 bases spanning the gap. Looked up from germline, CDR1 is SGHTA and CDR2 is FQGTGA. The CDR3 has 16 amino acids.